This T cell receptor (beta chain) emerged from a study of radiotherapy plus CTLA-4 blockade in lung cancer. Study overall: Of all patients, around 20% responded objectively and about 34% showed disease control.

Study-wide results and caveats: In blood, tumor-derived TCR clones expanded after radiotherapy plus ipilimumab. Response, reportedly, was best predicted by interferon-beta along with early blood T cell clone dynamics.

TCRdb keeps only in-frame clones here, not all; method: immunoSEQ multiplex PCR. The repertoire has tens of thousands of clones, around 76% of them found once; the top ten carry approximately 4%. About this clone: What it recognizes is unknown.

CDR1 KGHSH and CDR2 LQKENI come from the germline V gene. The CDR3 is made up of 15 amino acids. Germline trimming cut 1 base from V and 4 bases from J; bases unmatched to any gene: 3. This sample comprised peripheral blood, obtained from a patient treated with radiotherapy plus ipilimumab. The chain combines TRBV18 with TRBJ1-4; TRBD1 aligns across 7 bases. The source is a human donor with non-small cell lung cancer who had a partial response to radiotherapy plus ipilimumab. Some clones in this sample may be carry-over from other donors' samples. This CDR3 reads CASSPLQGDNEKLFF. The CDR3 coding sequence is TGTGCCAGCTCACCACTTCAGGGGGATAATGAAAAACTGTTTTTT.